This T cell receptor (beta chain) was retrieved from a study of OX40 agonist ivuxolimab in advanced cancers. Study summary: Dose-escalation patients suffered from hepatocellular carcinoma, melanoma, renal cell or head and neck cancer. The study reported partial responses in three patients: one hepatocellular carcinoma, two cutaneous melanoma.

Data came from immunoSEQ multiplex PCR; TCRdb stores just in-frame clones and leaves some out. The sample includes 65,000 to 90,000 clones, about 92% of them seen just once. Trimming pared 2 bases from V and 3 bases from J, leaving 11 bases between. Germline loops: CDR1 PRHDT, CDR2 FYEKMQ (reference sequence). CDR3 size: 14 residues. This material consisted of CD4+ or CD8+ T cells sorted from blood, taken in a trial of the OX40 agonist ivuxolimab. The receptor comes from an adult with an advanced solid tumor such as melanoma, head and neck, liver or kidney cancer. The chain combines TRBV13 with TRBJ2-7; a possible D gene is TRBD1 (5 bases). For the CDR3, the DNA is TGTGCCAGCAGCTTAAATCAGGGAAACTACGAGCAGTACTTC. This codes for CASSLNQGNYEQYF.